This record looks at one T cell receptor beta chain sequence and its context. Its target is unknown. One end of the junction fails to match germline, which may point to a read error. The data derive from a study of tumor and adjacent non-tumor tissue in lung cancer. In the study overall: Each sample yielded roughly 4 million productive TCRbeta reads on average.

The template was RNA from unsorted bulk tissue. Study-wide results and caveats: Significantly higher TCR diversity was found in tumor than normal lung. Shorter survival was associated with higher TCR diversity in tumors.

A modified ARM-PCR protocol with three rounds of nested PCR amplified TCRbeta. TCRdb re-called the multiplex PCR reads through MiXCR, storing one row per CDR3 protein. Found here are tens of thousands of distinct CDR3 sequences, around 60% of them singletons; the top ten hold roughly 21%. Germline CDR1 reads SGHAT; CDR2 reads FQNNGV. The CDR3 length is 15 residues. The V call is TRBV11-2, the J call TRBJ2-1; D might be TRBD1 (6 bases). Material: lung tumor tissue. The clonotype originates from a man aged 50 to 59 with non-small cell lung cancer. CDR3 coding DNA: TGTGCCAGCAGCCCTTCTGGCAGGGGCGGTTATAAGCAGATCTTC. This translates into CASSPSGRGGYKQIF.